These 8 T cell receptor beta chains were all obtained from the same sample, sequenced in a study of T cells in Graves' hyperthyroidism and ophthalmopathy. The CDR3 regions of TCR beta were amplified from RNA transcripts. When the TCR CDR3 underwent first-round RT-PCR, the HTBI primer set was used. Each CDR3 protein is one row after TCRdb ran MiXCR on the multiplex PCR reads. This sample has over 200,000 distinct CDR3 sequences; approximately 14% occur once, and the top ten carry about 14%. Sequenced material: blood. These receptors came from a woman in her thirties or forties with Graves' hyperthyroidism that later progressed to Graves' ophthalmopathy.

This clonotype was observed a few times. The CDR3 loop is CASSEWDNGYTF. For the CDR3, the DNA is TGTGCCAGCAGTGAATGGGATAATGGCTACACCTTC. The chain joins TRBV2 to TRBJ1-2; D is unresolved. The CDR3 totals 12 residues. Trimming took 2 bases from V and 6 from J, leaving 7 bases between them. Germline CDR1 SNHLY, CDR2 FYNNEI.

This clonotype has at least ten counts. The V gene is TRBV28, the J gene TRBJ1-5; D possibly corresponds to TRBD1 (5 bases). This CDR3 contains 12 residues. Trimming cost V 6 bases and J 7 bases, with 10 bases left between them. The germline V gene has CDR1 MDHEN and CDR2 SYDVKM. CDR3 region: CASRPGWQPQHF. The DNA of the CDR3 is TGTGCCAGCAGGCCAGGGTGGCAGCCCCAGCATTTT.

This clonotype has a count of ten or more. This chain links TRBV30 with TRBJ2-7; D remains unclear. The length of the CDR3 is 12 residues. V was shortened by 1 base and J by 6 bases, with 10 bases between the two germline ends. Germline lookup yields CDR1 GTSNPN and CDR2 SVGIG (reference sequence). CDR3 bases: TGTGCCTGGAGTGCCCTAGTGGGCGAGCAGTACTTC. Translated, it gives CAWSALVGEQYF.

This clonotype has ten or more counts. The chain joins TRBV27 to TRBJ2-2; a weak D match, TRBD2 (6 bases). This CDR3 region has 17 residues. V lost 4 bases and J lost 3, with 18 bases in between. The V gene's germline CDR1 is MNHEY and CDR2 SMNVEV (reference sequence). The CDR3 here is CASSSVTLGEDTGELFF. CDR3 in DNA: TGTGCCAGCAGTTCGGTTACGCTAGGGGAGGACACCGGGGAGCTGTTTTTT.

This clonotype showed up many times. This rearrangement joins TRBV2 to TRBJ2-1; D might be TRBD2 (5 bases). This CDR3 spans 16 amino acids. Germline V gives CDR1 SNHLY, CDR2 FYNNEI. Trimming took off 1 base at V and 1 base at J, with 11 bases between the two ends. The CDR3 protein is CASSEEAGRSYNEQFF. The CDR3 DNA sequence: TGTGCCAGCAGTGAAGAGGCGGGCCGATCCTACAATGAGCAGTTCTTC.

This clonotype was seen many times. V usage is TRBV18 and J usage is TRBJ2-1; tentatively, D is TRBD2 (5 bases). Trimming removed 3 bases from V and 0 bases from J, with 12 bases in between. Germline assignment: CDR1 KGHSH and CDR2 LQKENI. The CDR3 totals 16 residues. The CDR3 region has the DNA TGTGCCAGCTCACCGATGGACTCCGTCTCCTACAATGAGCAGTTCTTC. This sequence encodes CASSPMDSVSYNEQFF.

In this sample, this clonotype turned up many times. The CDR3 sequence: CASRAGLAVYEQYF. The CDR3 nucleotides are TGTGCCAGCAGAGCAGGACTAGCGGTCTACGAGCAGTACTTC. The gene calls are TRBV27 and TRBJ2-7; TRBD2 matches 10 bases. Germline V CDR1 and CDR2: MNHEY, SMNVEV (reference sequence). With V trimmed by 6 bases and J by 3 bases, 5 bases remained unmatched. CDR3 length: 14 residues.

This clonotype appeared a few times. The chain couples TRBV6-1 to TRBJ2-2; 10 bases are shared with TRBD2. The J segment lost 3 bases and the V segment lost 10 bases, leaving 5 bases of the junction unmatched. The CDR3 covers 14 residues. Germline lookup yields CDR1 MNHNS and CDR2 SASEGT. CDR3 in amino acids: CAIGLAAYTGELFF. As DNA, the CDR3 is TGTGCCATCGGACTAGCGGCCTACACCGGGGAGCTGTTTTTT.